These 20 T cell receptor beta chains originate from one sample sequenced in a study of PD-1 blockade in classical Hodgkin lymphoma. TCRdb's copy holds only in-frame clones and misses some; the assay was immunoSEQ multiplex PCR. The sample lists roughly 51,000 clones, approximately 76% occurring once. Indicated time point: cycle 4 day 1 (C4D1), after 6 weeks of nivolumab. No patient escaped relapse after autologous stem cell transplantation, and brentuximab vedotin exposure varied. This specimen was peripheral blood mononuclear cells (PBMCs), taken before the fourth cycle of nivolumab. The receptor source for this set is a human donor with classical Hodgkin lymphoma.

V usage is TRBV5-4 and J usage is TRBJ2-5, with D possibly matching TRBD2 (6 bases). The V end was cut by 0 bases, the J end by 2 bases, with 17 bases between. The germline gives CDR1 SGHNT, CDR2 YYREEE (reference sequence). CDR3 length: 17 amino acids. In DNA form, the CDR3 reads TGTGCCAGCAGCTTGGTTAGCGGTGGACCGGGGCAAGAGACCCAGTACTTC. It specifies CASSLVSGGPGQETQYF. The full variable domain, with the rest looked up from reference TRBV5-4 and TRBJ2-5, is ETGVTQSPTHLIKTRGQQVTLRCSSQSGHNTVSWYQQALGQGPQFIFQYYREEENGRGNFPPRFSGLQFPNYSSELNVNALELDDSALYLCASSLVSGGPGQETQYFGPGTRLLVL.

This clone was detected only a few times. The V call is TRBV7-9, the J call TRBJ1-1; no firm D call. The germline gives CDR1 SEHNR, CDR2 FQNEAQ (reference sequence). There are 11 residues in the CDR3. Trimming stripped 7 bases from V and 3 bases from J, with 6 bases between. This CDR3 reads CASIGDTEAFF. CDR3 DNA sequence: TGTGCCAGCATTGGAGACACTGAAGCTTTCTTT.

This clone was counted between two and nine times. The chain links TRBV20-1 to TRBJ2-1; D gene uncertain. Germline V gives CDR1 DFQATT, CDR2 SNEGSKA (reference sequence). The V end lost 6 bases, the J end lost 3 bases, and 6 bases lay between the germline ends. CDR3 length: 11 residues. This CDR3 reads CSAVIYNEQFF. The CDR3 bases are TGCAGTGCGGTCATCTACAATGAGCAGTTCTTC.

This clone was detected only a few times. The chain couples TRBV30 to TRBJ1-1, with no clear D. The CDR3 is 12 amino acids. V lost 5 bases and J lost 1, with 8 bases in between. CDR1 is GTSNPN, CDR2 SVGIG, per germline (reference sequence). CDR3 in amino acids: CAWGHPNTEAFF. CDR3 coding DNA: TGTGCCTGGGGGCACCCGAACACTGAAGCTTTCTTT.

The chain has TRBV19 and TRBJ2-3, with 8 positions matching TRBD1. After removal of 4 bases from V and 6 bases from J, the junction contained 6 bases not matched to a gene. Germline CDR1 reads LNHDA; CDR2 reads SQIVND (reference sequence). The CDR3 spans 14 residues. This CDR3 reads CASSTQGAPDTQYF. The CDR3 coding sequence is TGTGCCAGTAGTACCCAGGGGGCGCCTGATACGCAGTATTTT.

The chain has TRBV19 and TRBJ2-1; D gene ambiguous. This CDR3 contains 12 residues. CDR1 is LNHDA and CDR2 is SQIVND in the germline V gene (reference sequence). Trimming removed 9 bases from V and 7 bases from J, with 13 bases in between. The DNA for the CDR3 is TGTGCCAGCCACGATTTACCGAATGAGCAGTTCTTC. This gives the protein CASHDLPNEQFF.

This clone was seen just once. The chain is built from TRBV4-1 and TRBJ2-7; 10 bases are shared with TRBD1. CDR1 is MGHRA, CDR2 YSYEKL, per germline. Losses at the gene ends were 1 base for V and 5 bases for J; bases not matched to a gene: 8. This CDR3 has 16 amino acids. The CDR3 sequence: CASSQAPGQGFNEQYF. The CDR3 DNA reads as TGCGCCAGCAGCCAAGCACCGGGACAGGGGTTCAACGAGCAGTACTTC.

J is TRBJ2-7 and V is TRBV7-8; TRBD2 matches 12 bases. J gave up 5 bases and V 5 bases, and 13 bases lay outside the gene matches. CDR3 size: 17 residues. CDR1 SGHVS and CDR2 FQNEAQ come from the germline V gene. The DNA for the CDR3 is TGTGCCAGCAGCCCCCGGACTAGCGGGACCACCGGGCACGAGCAGTACTTC. It specifies CASSPRTSGTTGHEQYF.

Notes on this clone: Other DNA sequences from this sample encode an identical CDR3 as well. The rearrangement joins TRBV11-2 to TRBJ2-3, with unresolved D. The germline V gene has CDR1 SGHAT and CDR2 FQNNGV. CDR3 size: 12 residues. V shed 6 bases and J shed 8 bases, with 12 bases lying between them. CDR3: CASSLRVGTQYF. The CDR3 DNA follows: TGTGCCAGCAGTCTGAGAGTTGGTACGCAGTATTTT.

This clone was counted between two and nine times. The chain employs TRBV4-1 and TRBJ2-7, with 9 positions matching TRBD2. The germline V gene encodes CDR1 MGHRA and CDR2 YSYEKL. The CDR3 totals 15 residues. The V gene end was trimmed by 3 bases and the J gene end by 0 bases; junction bases not matched to a gene: 3. CDR3 bases: TGCGCCAGCAGCCAGTCGACTAGCGGCTCCTACGAGCAGTACTTC. Amino acids: CASSQSTSGSYEQYF.

The chain recombines TRBV4-1 with TRBJ2-4, with TRBD2 as a possible D gene (6 bases). Per germline, CDR1 MGHRA and CDR2 YSYEKL. The CDR3 consists of 15 residues. The germline V and J ends were trimmed by 3 bases and 0 bases, with 9 bases remaining between them. The CDR3 nucleotides are TGCGCCAGCAGCCAGGTGGGACTAGCCAAAAACATTCAGTACTTC. Its translation: CASSQVGLAKNIQYF.

V usage is TRBV7-9 and J usage is TRBJ1-3; D uncertain. V lost 4 bases to trimming and J lost 3 bases, with 7 bases between them. CDR1 and CDR2 (germline): SEHNR, FQNEAQ (reference sequence). The CDR3 has 13 amino acids. This chain's CDR3 is CASSSAGGNTIYF. In DNA form, the CDR3 reads TGTGCCAGCAGCTCCGCGGGTGGAAACACCATATATTTT.

V gene TRBV7-8 combines with J gene TRBJ2-7; 8 bases align to TRBD1. This CDR3 has 14 residues. The V gene's germline CDR1 is SGHVS and CDR2 FQNEAQ. With V trimmed by 2 bases and J by 2 bases, 2 bases remained unmatched. CDR3 DNA sequence: TGTGCCAGCAGCTTATCACAGGGGGCCTACGAGCAGTACTTC. Protein: CASSLSQGAYEQYF. Together with reference TRBV7-8 and TRBJ2-7, the CDR3 gives the full variable domain: GAGVSQSPRYKVAKRGQDVALRCDPISGHVSLFWYQQALGQGPEFLTYFQNEAQLDKSGLPSDRFFAERPEGSVSTLKIQRTQQEDSAVYLCASSLSQGAYEQYFGPGTRLTVT.

As DNA, the CDR3 is TGTGCCAGCAAATGGACAGTTAACACCGGGGAGCTGTTTTTT. Translated, it gives CASKWTVNTGELFF. V gene TRBV6-1 combines with J gene TRBJ2-2; maybe TRBD1 (6 bases). This CDR3 region has 14 residues. The V end was cut by 7 bases, the J end by 2 bases, with 11 bases between. Germline lookup yields CDR1 MNHNS and CDR2 SASEGT.

This clone was counted between two and nine times. This chain joins TRBV7-6 and TRBJ1-3, with D perhaps TRBD1 (5 bases). The CDR3 contains 16 residues. V was cut by 2 bases and J by 0 bases, with 11 bases left in between. CDR1 and CDR2 from the germline V gene are SGHVS and FNYEAQ. The CDR3 bases are TGTGCCAGCAGCTTATGGGCAGGGAACTCTGGAAACACCATATATTTT. Translation: CASSLWAGNSGNTIYF.

This chain joins TRBV28 and TRBJ1-5; a weak D match, TRBD1 (5 bases). Germline V lookup: CDR1 MDHEN, CDR2 SYDVKM. The CDR3 totals 16 residues. V was cut by 2 bases and J by 7 bases, with 18 bases left in between. CDR3 DNA sequence: TGTGCCAGCAGTTTACCGACCGAAGTGGGGGGGCAGCCCCAGCATTTT. This translates into CASSLPTEVGGQPQHF.

The rearrangement uses TRBV5-1 and TRBJ2-6; a possible D gene is TRBD2 (6 bases). V lost 1 base and J 2 bases, leaving 13 bases between the germline ends. This CDR3 comprises 17 residues. Germline V lookup: CDR1 SGHRS, CDR2 YFSETQ. DNA for the CDR3: TGCGCCAGCAGCTTGCGTCCCGGGGAGGCTGGGGCCAACGTCCTGACTTTC. It specifies CASSLRPGEAGANVLTF.

V gene TRBV15 combines with J gene TRBJ1-4; 7 nucleotides align to TRBD1. The CDR3 runs 16 residues. V shed 4 bases, J shed 7 bases, and the junction held 12 bases outside the gene matches. Per the germline V gene, CDR1 is LNHNV and CDR2 is YYDKDF (reference sequence). The chain's CDR3 is CATSTRDSARREKLFF. The CDR3 DNA sequence: TGTGCCACCAGCACCAGGGACAGTGCAAGACGTGAAAAACTGTTTTTT.

The J gene is TRBJ1-5, the V gene TRBV6-5, with D possibly matching TRBD1 (6 bases). The CDR3 has 15 residues. The ends were cut back, 4 bases at V and 2 bases at J, with 12 bases in the middle. Germline V gives CDR1 MNHEY, CDR2 SVGAGI. CDR3 protein: CASSSDHRGNQPQHF. CDR3 DNA sequence: TGTGCCAGCAGTTCCGACCACAGGGGCAATCAGCCCCAGCATTTT.

The V and J genes are TRBV6-1 and TRBJ2-7, with D tentatively TRBD1 (5 bases). The CDR3 is 13 amino acids. Germline CDR1 and CDR2: MNHNS and SASEGT. Trimming took 6 bases from V and 1 from J, leaving 10 bases between them. The CDR3 is CASRSTVSYEQYF. The CDR3 DNA reads as TGTGCCAGCAGGTCGACAGTATCCTACGAGCAGTACTTC.